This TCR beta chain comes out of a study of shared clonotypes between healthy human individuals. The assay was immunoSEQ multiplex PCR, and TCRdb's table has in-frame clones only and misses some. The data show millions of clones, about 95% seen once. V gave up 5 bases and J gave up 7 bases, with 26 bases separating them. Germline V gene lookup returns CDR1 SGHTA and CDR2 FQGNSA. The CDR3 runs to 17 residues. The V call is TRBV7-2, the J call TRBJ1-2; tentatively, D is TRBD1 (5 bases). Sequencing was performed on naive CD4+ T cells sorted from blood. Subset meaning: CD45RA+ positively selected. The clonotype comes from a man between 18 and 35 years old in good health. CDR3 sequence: CASSPEDAWGGLRGYTF. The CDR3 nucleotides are TGTGCCAGCAGCCCCGAAGATGCCTGGGGGGGGTTGCGTGGCTACACCTTC.